Listed below are T cell receptor beta chains from one sample, sequenced in a study of identical twins. TCRdb independently ran MiXCR on the 5' RACE reads; one entry per CDR3 protein. The data hold roughly 720,000 distinct CDR3 sequences, with over 15% observed a single time. The same sample was also studied in work on T cells expressing NK-cell markers.

Sequenced material: PBMCs. The receptors derive from a woman younger than 30 in good health. The CDR3 runs from the conserved cysteine through the conserved F or W. Each record gives: V gene, J gene, CDR3 protein.

TRBV7-2	TRBJ2-1	CASSLESGQGSNEQFF
TRBV30	TRBJ2-5	CASTSGVGVTQYF
TRBV20-1	TRBJ1-1	CSATPLGGMNTEAFF
TRBV14	TRBJ2-1	CASRALEGDEQFF
TRBV29-1	TRBJ1-2	CSVEGVNYGYTF
TRBV24-1	TRBJ2-1	CATSDRGAGLNEQFF
TRBV2	TRBJ2-7	CASSYQAEQYF
TRBV7-6	TRBJ2-1	CASSFRPLANNEQFF
TRBV12-3/TRBV12-4	TRBJ1-2	CASSLAGGQGAYGYTF
TRBV20-1	TRBJ2-5	CSARTPRVGYETQYF
TRBV9	TRBJ2-3	CASSVKGGGRGDTQYF
TRBV20-1	TRBJ2-1	CSARDVGQGVYNEQFF
TRBV20-1	TRBJ2-3	CSASGGGWVTQYF
TRBV7-2	TRBJ2-3	CASSGVAGDTQYF
TRBV9	TRBJ2-1	CASSVGTGGLNEQFF
TRBV11-1	TRBJ2-7	CASSLLREGEGRRHEQYF
TRBV9	TRBJ2-1	CASSAVNNEQFF
TRBV7-9	TRBJ2-7	CASSLNILAEQYF
TRBV7-2	TRBJ2-5	CASSRTSGTETQYF
TRBV27	TRBJ2-7	CASSEGSYSYEQYF
TRBV7-2	TRBJ2-7	CASSPPERGREQYF
TRBV7-9	TRBJ1-1	CASTYYRASQNTEAFF
TRBV6-2/TRBV6-3	TRBJ1-1	CASSNRWPGTEAFF
TRBV14	TRBJ1-6	CASSRIDNSPLHF
TRBV20-1	TRBJ1-3	CSAGGQNRGNTIYF
TRBV12-3/TRBV12-4	TRBJ2-7	CASSFWILGSEQYF
TRBV20-1	TRBJ1-2	CSASQGGGDGYTF
TRBV12-3/TRBV12-4	TRBJ2-7	CASSELSPYEQYF
TRBV11-3	TRBJ1-1	CASSLRQGSAEAFF
TRBV12-3/TRBV12-4	TRBJ2-1	CASSFSREGDEQFF
TRBV12-3/TRBV12-4	TRBJ2-7	CASSPRGYGYEQYF
TRBV2	TRBJ2-7	CASKGVRLGGYEQYF
TRBV6-6	TRBJ2-1	CASNRQGDEQFF
TRBV29-1	TRBJ2-7	CSVEGVKGTYEQYF
TRBV7-2	TRBJ1-5	CASSRDLHQPRHF
TRBV20-1	TRBJ1-5	CSARDPGGSNQPQHF
TRBV20-1	TRBJ2-1	CSARSRENTYNEQFF
TRBV20-1	TRBJ2-3	CSADSGGRDTQYF
TRBV4-3	TRBJ2-3	CASSQGQGGTDTQYF
TRBV6-1	TRBJ1-2	CASSPRRGDGYTF
TRBV3-1	TRBJ2-7	CASSQDWNYEQYF
TRBV20-1	TRBJ2-1	CSAPRGAKYNEQFF
TRBV2	TRBJ2-3	CASRPTSGSGDTQDF
TRBV7-8	TRBJ2-1	CASSLALDYNEQFF
TRBV5-6	TRBJ2-3	CARGPGPDTQYF
TRBV4-3	TRBJ2-6	CASSHTGRSGANVLTF
TRBV7-2	TRBJ2-7	CASSPLGEQYF
TRBV27	TRBJ2-3	CASSTGLAGHSSTDTQYF
TRBV10-3	TRBJ1-1	CAISRVGDEAFF
TRBV20-1	TRBJ2-6	CSAQSPGGFFGANVLTF
TRBV9	TRBJ2-1	CASSASGTDYNEQFF
TRBV11-2	TRBJ1-1	CASRRDRYEAFF
TRBV6-4	TRBJ2-2	CASALSGDSGELFF
TRBV29-1	TRBJ2-7	CSVATSGSIHEQYF